Listed below are T cell receptor beta chains from one sample, sequenced in a study of blood T cell repertoires in COVID-19. Data came from immunoSEQ multiplex PCR; TCRdb stores just in-frame clones and leaves some out. The data contain roughly 84,000 clones, approximately 81% of them singletons. Sequencing was done on a sample of peripheral blood. These receptor sequences come from a woman older than 75 with acute or convalescent COVID-19. The CDR3 runs from the conserved cysteine through the conserved F or W. Each record gives: V gene, J gene, D gene, clone size, CDR3 DNA, CDR3 protein. A D gene is named only where the DNA matches it firmly. Part of the rows lack a size; the others show once, few, many or a class for expanded clones.

TRBV24-1	TRBJ1-1	TRBD1	few	TGTGCCACCAGTTCAGGGGGCTACCCAACTGAAGCTTTCTTT	CATSSGGYPTEAFF
TRBV2	TRBJ1-5	.	.	TGTGCCAGCAGGGTAGATTTCCAGCCCCAGCATTTT	CASRVDFQPQHF
TRBV5-4	TRBJ2-7	TRBD1	.	TGTGCCAGCAGCCGGGACAGCAATTACGAGCAGTACTTC	CASSRDSNYEQYF
TRBV7-6	TRBJ1-2	.	few	TGTGCCAGCAGCCTGCCGGGGTTCTATGGCTACACCTTC	CASSLPGFYGYTF
TRBV5-4	TRBJ1-6	.	.	TGTGCCAGCACTCGGGACAATAATAATTCACCCCTCCACTTT	CASTRDNNNSPLHF
TRBV10-3	TRBJ1-2	.	.	TGTGCCATCAGTGCTTTACCCACTTTGGGCTACACCTTC	CAISALPTLGYTF
TRBV29-1	TRBJ2-7	.	once	TGCAGCGTTGAGGACATCAGGGTCCCGAACTCCTACGAGCAGTACTTC	CSVEDIRVPNSYEQYF
TRBV7-2	TRBJ1-2	.	.	TGTGCCAGCACCCCCGCTACAGGGACATTCTATGGCTACACCTTC	CASTPATGTFYGYTF
TRBV29-1	TRBJ1-2	TRBD1	.	TGCAGCGTTGAACCAGGGGGCACCTATGGCTACACCTTC	CSVEPGGTYGYTF
TRBV3-1/TRBV3-2	TRBJ2-4	.	once	TGTGCCAGCAGCCAAGGGGGTGGGGGCATGAACATTCAGTACTTC	CASSQGGGGMNIQYF
TRBV7-8	TRBJ1-2	.	.	TGTGCCAGCAGCCGGGCCTTACCAGGTGGCTATGGCTACACCTTC	CASSRALPGGYGYTF
TRBV5-1	TRBJ2-2	TRBD1	.	TGCGCCAGCACCCCCGTAGGTTACAGGGGCGGGGAGCTGTTTTTT	CASTPVGYRGGELFF
TRBV6-1	TRBJ1-1	TRBD1	.	TGTGCCAGCAGTGATCTCGCAGGGGGGACTGAAGCTTTCTTT	CASSDLAGGTEAFF
TRBV3-1/TRBV3-2	TRBJ1-3	TRBD1	few	TGTGCCAGCAGCCAAACCCTGAAAGGGGGCAAGGGAAACACCATATATTTT	CASSQTLKGGKGNTIYF
TRBV5-3	TRBJ1-1	TRBD1	.	TGTGCCAGAAGCTGTAATTCCGGGACAGGGTGTACTGAAGCTTTCTTT	CARSCNSGTGCTEAFF
TRBV28	TRBJ2-7	.	.	TGTGCCAGCAGTTCCGGGGGAACCTACGAGCAGTACTTC	CASSSGGTYEQYF
TRBV18	TRBJ2-2	.	.	TGTGCCAGCTCTCAGGGGACGTCCCGCGGTACCGGGGAGCTGTTTTTT	CASSQGTSRGTGELFF